This is a list of T cell receptor beta chains from one sample in a study of T cell responses to AZD1222 COVID-19 vaccine. Profiled with immunoSEQ multiplex PCR; TCRdb holds only in-frame clones, not every one. Among about 56,000 clones listed, 70% to 90% were seen once. The sequences come from peripheral blood, collected 28 days after the second AZD1222 dose. The receptors stem from an adult who received the AZD1222 COVID-19 vaccine. CDR3s include the opening cysteine and the closing phenylalanine or tryptophan. Each record gives: clone size, V gene, CDR3 length, J gene, D gene, CDR3 protein, CDR3 DNA. A D gene is named only where the DNA matches it firmly. Expanded clones are given a class, and other clones once, few, many or no size at all.

few,TRBV19,16,TRBJ1-6,.,CASRIQGRMRNSPLHF,TGTGCCAGTAGGATCCAAGGTAGAATGAGAAATTCACCCCTCCACTTT
.,TRBV20-1,12,TRBJ1-5,.,CSASPSNQPQHF,TGCAGTGCTAGTCCTAGCAATCAGCCCCAGCATTTT
.,TRBV28,15,TRBJ1-2,TRBD1,CASSLNEGAEDGYTF,TGTGCCAGCAGTTTAAACGAGGGGGCGGAGGATGGCTACACCTTC
.,TRBV27,13,TRBJ1-5,.,CASSFGRGQPQHF,TGTGCCAGCAGTTTTGGACGGGGCCAGCCCCAGCATTTT
.,TRBV16,13,TRBJ1-2,.,CASSHGRDYGYTF,TGTGCCAGCAGCCATGGCAGGGACTATGGCTACACCTTC
.,TRBV21-1,15,TRBJ1-1,.,CASSKEGRPNTEAFF,TGTGCCAGCAGCAAAGAGGGACGGCCGAACACTGAAGCTTTCTTT
once,TRBV9,14,TRBJ1-4,.,CASSVDNHNEKLFF,TGTGCCAGCAGCGTAGATAATCACAATGAAAAACTGTTTTTT
.,TRBV3-1/TRBV3-2,19,TRBJ2-5,.,CASSQDGLASPSYQETQYF,TGTGCCAGCAGCCAAGATGGTCTAGCGAGTCCCTCGTACCAAGAGACCCAGTACTTC
.,TRBV4-3,14,TRBJ2-7,TRBD1,CASSRDRGNYEQYF,TGCGCCAGCAGCCGGGACAGGGGGAACTACGAGCAGTACTTC
.,TRBV2,13,TRBJ1-1,.,CASNPAPNTEAFF,TGTGCCAGCAATCCGGCACCGAACACTGAAGCTTTCTTT
.,TRBV28,14,TRBJ2-1,TRBD1,CASSPGDRGALQFF,TGTGCCAGCAGCCCGGGGGACAGGGGAGCCCTGCAGTTCTTC
.,TRBV2,14,TRBJ1-1,.,CASNRRAVGTEAFF,TGTGCCAGCAATCGCCGGGCAGTAGGCACTGAAGCTTTCTTT
.,TRBV6-6,16,TRBJ1-1,.,CASSYSIGTGGTEAFF,TGTGCCAGCAGTTACTCGATTGGGACCGGGGGGACTGAAGCTTTCTTT
.,TRBV4-2,17,TRBJ1-5,TRBD1,CASSDGIRRGRKQPQHF,TGTGCCAGCAGCGACGGCATACGCAGGGGGCGAAAACAGCCCCAGCATTTT
.,TRBV19,13,TRBJ1-1,.,CASSISGFGEAFF,TGTGCCAGTAGTATCTCGGGGTTCGGTGAAGCTTTCTTT
.,TRBV19,13,TRBJ1-5,.,CASSIQGSQPQHF,TGTGCCAGTAGTATACAGGGGAGTCAGCCCCAGCATTTT
.,TRBV2,13,TRBJ1-4,TRBD1,CARIRGPNEKLFF,TGTGCCAGGATCAGGGGGCCGAATGAAAAACTGTTTTTT
.,TRBV7-2,13,TRBJ2-3,.,CASSLDGTDTQYF,TGTGCCAGCAGCTTAGACGGGACAGATACGCAGTATTTT
.,TRBV11-3,15,TRBJ2-3,.,CASSLGTRNTDTQYF,TGTGCCAGCAGCTTAGGAACCCGGAACACAGATACGCAGTATTTT
.,TRBV19,16,TRBJ1-1,.,CASSRSRGTVSTEAFF,TGTGCCAGTAGTAGGAGCAGGGGAACGGTGAGCACTGAAGCTTTCTTT
.,TRBV25-1,16,TRBJ2-1,.,CASSERQGSPYDEQFF,TGTGCCAGCAGTGAACGGCAGGGCTCCCCCTACGATGAGCAGTTCTTC
once,TRBV19,8,TRBJ2-3,.,CKGGTQYF,TGTAAGGGTGGAACGCAGTATTTT
.,TRBV9,17,TRBJ1-5,.,CASSFPAHTFAGQPQHF,TGTGCCAGCAGTTTCCCCGCCCATACATTCGCGGGTCAGCCCCAGCATTTT
.,TRBV5-1,16,TRBJ1-6,.,CASSLAALGRGSPLHF,TGCGCCAGCAGCTTGGCCGCTTTGGGGAGAGGTTCACCCCTCCACTTT
.,TRBV27,16,TRBJ2-2,TRBD2,CATSLGGGRVSGELFF,TGTGCCACTTCGCTAGGTGGCGGGAGGGTCTCCGGGGAGCTGTTTTTT
.,TRBV5-1,14,TRBJ2-3,TRBD2,CASGQAGGSDTQYF,TGTGCCAGCGGTCAAGCGGGGGGTTCAGATACGCAGTATTTT
.,TRBV7-3,13,TRBJ1-1,.,CASSSGSRTEAFF,TGTGCCAGCAGCTCGGGTTCCAGGACTGAAGCTTTCTTT
once,TRBV28,12,TRBJ1-6,.,CASSLVNSPLHF,TGTGCCAGCAGTTTAGTGAATTCACCCCTCCACTTT
few,TRBV29-1,16,TRBJ2-3,TRBD2,CSVAKGSGSISDTQYF,TGCAGCGTCGCCAAGGGTAGCGGGAGTATCTCAGATACGCAGTATTTT
.,TRBV2,14,TRBJ1-1,.,CASSARQEGTEAFF,TGTGCCAGCAGTGCCCGGCAGGAGGGAACTGAAGCTTTCTTT
once,TRBV6-5,14,TRBJ1-5,.,CASAIFRGNQPQHF,TGTGCCAGCGCTATTTTTCGGGGGAATCAGCCCCAGCATTTT
.,TRBV18,15,TRBJ1-1,.,CASSPPGVLDTEAFF,TGTGCCAGCTCACCACCGGGGGTGTTGGACACTGAAGCTTTCTTT
once,TRBV28,13,TRBJ2-2,.,CASSLSATGELFF,TGTGCCAGCAGTTTAAGCGCCACCGGGGAGCTGTTTTTT
.,TRBV2,12,TRBJ2-3,.,CASSESTDTQYF,TGTGCCAGCAGTGAATCCACAGATACGCAGTATTTT
.,TRBV28,12,TRBJ1-5,.,CASSFQNQPQHF,TGTGCCAGCAGTTTTCAGAATCAGCCCCAGCATTTT
few,TRBV28,16,TRBJ1-2,.,CASTLILTAPLIGYTF,TGTGCCAGCACCCTCATCCTGACGGCTCCCTTGATTGGTTACACCTTC
once,TRBV6-6,14,TRBJ2-3,.,CASSYREAGDTQYF,TGTGCCAGCAGTTATAGGGAGGCGGGAGATACGCAGTATTTT
.,TRBV18,14,TRBJ2-7,.,CASLRSGDPYEQYF,TGTGCCAGCCTCCGTTCAGGGGACCCCTACGAGCAGTACTTC
.,TRBV6-6,11,TRBJ2-5,.,CASSKQETQYF,TGTGCCAGCAGTAAGCAAGAGACCCAGTACTTC
.,TRBV30,18,TRBJ2-2,TRBD2,CAWSDWTSGLGDTGELFF,TGTGCCTGGAGTGACTGGACTAGCGGGCTAGGGGACACCGGGGAGCTGTTTTTT
.,TRBV4-3,15,TRBJ1-5,.,CASSPSGDKDQPQHF,TGCGCCAGCAGTCCAAGTGGGGACAAAGATCAGCCCCAGCATTTT